Below, 18 T cell receptor beta chains from the same sample are listed, as sequenced in a study of radiotherapy plus CTLA-4 blockade in lung cancer. The repertoire was sequenced with immunoSEQ multiplex PCR; TCRdb's copy has only in-frame clones and lacks some. The repertoire holds 45,000 to 55,000 clones, with 75% to 90% as singletons. Sequenced material: peripheral blood, taken from a patient treated with radiotherapy plus ipilimumab. These receptor sequences come from a human donor with non-small cell lung cancer that progressed on radiotherapy plus ipilimumab. Some clones in this sample may be carry-over from other donors' samples.

The chain carries TRBV19 and TRBJ1-3; a possible D gene is TRBD1 (6 bases). Trimming stripped 2 bases from V and 1 base from J, with 9 bases between. The CDR3 length is 15 residues. CDR1 and CDR2 (germline): LNHDA, SQIVND (reference sequence). This CDR3 is CASSITQGSGNTIYF. Here the CDR3 DNA reads TGTGCCAGTAGTATAACCCAGGGGTCTGGAAACACCATATATTTT. Full variable domain (rest looked up from reference TRBV19 and TRBJ1-3): DGGITQSPKYLFRKEGQNVTLSCEQNLNHDAMYWYRQDPGQGLRLIYYSQIVNDFQKGDIAEGYSVSREKKESFPLTVTSAQKNPTAFYLCASSITQGSGNTIYFGEGSWLTVV.

The chain recombines TRBV7-3 with TRBJ2-2; 8 bases agree with TRBD1. The trim removed 1 base at V and 3 bases at J, leaving 7 bases unmatched. The CDR3 runs 17 residues. Germline assignment: CDR1 SGHTA and CDR2 FQGTGA. The CDR3 DNA reads as TGTGCCAGCAGCTTAAGGCTTCGACAGGGGTACACCGGGGAGCTGTTTTTT. Residues: CASSLRLRQGYTGELFF.

The chain links TRBV28 to TRBJ2-5; D remains ambiguous. The CDR3 loop spans 16 amino acids. Trimming removed 8 bases at V and 0 bases at J, with 19 bases between. Germline CDR1 and CDR2: MDHEN and SYDVKM. Written as DNA, the CDR3 is TGTGCCAGCCAACACCTTCCCCCCCGGGACCAAGAGACCCAGTACTTC. Its protein product is CASQHLPPRDQETQYF.

CDR3 amino acids: CASSQGAPGTSGYNEQFF. The DNA for the CDR3 is TGTGCCAGCAGCCAAGGGGCCCCCGGGACTAGCGGTTACAATGAGCAGTTCTTC. The chain recombines TRBV14 with TRBJ2-1, with 11 bases fitting TRBD2. CDR1 is SGHDN and CDR2 is FVKESK in the germline V gene. The CDR3 is 18 residues long. Unmatched junction bases numbered 9, after V lost 1 base and J lost 4 bases.

The chain recombines TRBV11-1 with TRBJ2-1, with TRBD2 matching over 7 bases. The CDR3 sequence is 17 residues long. CDR1 is SGHAT, CDR2 FQDESV, per germline (reference sequence). V lost 0 bases to trimming and J lost 5 bases; unmatched junction nucleotides: 10. The CDR3: CASSLALWGGSNNEQFF. CDR3 in DNA: TGTGCCAGCAGCTTAGCCCTTTGGGGCGGGAGTAACAATGAGCAGTTCTTC.

This chain uses TRBV12-5 with TRBJ2-2; 12 nucleotides match TRBD2. The CDR3 runs to 17 residues. V gave up 1 base and J gave up 9 bases; unmatched junction bases: 9. Germline V gene sequence: CDR1 LGHNT, CDR2 FRNRAP. For the CDR3, the DNA is TGTGCTAGTGGTTTGGCTACTAGCGGGGGGCGGACCAGGGAGCTGTTTTTT. Its protein is CASGLATSGGRTRELFF.

The count of this clone is one. The rearrangement links TRBV6-6 to TRBJ2-1; TRBD2 agrees at 12 bases. The V segment lost 8 bases and the J segment 4 bases; nucleotides outside the gene matches: 3. The CDR3 extends over 14 amino acids. Germline V gene lookup returns CDR1 MNHNY and CDR2 SVGAGI (reference sequence). CDR3 bases: TGTGCCAGCTTGCTAGCGGGGGGGTACAATGAGCAGTTCTTC. It specifies CASLLAGGYNEQFF.

This rearrangement joins TRBV7-2 to TRBJ2-1; 15 bases line up with TRBD2. With V trimmed by 0 bases and J by 10 bases, 4 bases remained unmatched. The CDR3 totals 16 residues. CDR1 SGHTA and CDR2 FQGNSA come from the germline V gene. The CDR3 region is CASSLAGLAGGREQFF. The DNA of the CDR3 is TGTGCCAGCAGCTTAGCAGGACTAGCGGGGGGGCGAGAGCAGTTCTTC.

V usage is TRBV5-1 and J usage is TRBJ2-7; TRBD2 matches 10 bases. V was pared by 0 bases and J by 3 bases, with 3 bases of the junction left unmatched. The CDR3 runs to 15 residues. Germline V gene lookup returns CDR1 SGHRS and CDR2 YFSETQ. The CDR3 bases are TGCGCCAGCAGCTTGGTAGCTAGCGGGGGCTACGAGCAGTACTTC. Amino acids: CASSLVASGGYEQYF.

The J gene is TRBJ1-1, the V gene TRBV18; 8 bases are a match to TRBD1. V gave up 4 bases and J gave up 8 bases; unmatched junction bases: 24. From germline, CDR1 is KGHSH and CDR2 LQKENI. The CDR3 extends over 19 amino acids. The CDR3 DNA sequence: TGTGCCAGCTCACATCTTGCAAGTGGGAGCCAACAGGGGGGACTCGAAGCTTTCTTT. Its protein product is CASSHLASGSQQGGLEAFF.

V is TRBV5-1 and J is TRBJ1-6, with a tentative D call TRBD1 (5 bases). This CDR3 is built from 14 residues. Trimming shortened V by 4 bases and J by 11 bases, and 16 bases separated the two germline ends. The germline V gene encodes CDR1 SGHRS and CDR2 YFSETQ. The DNA for the CDR3 is TGCGCCAGCAGCCTAGGGGAAGTGTTTGCACCCCTCCACTTT. This encodes CASSLGEVFAPLHF.

The gene calls are TRBV25-1 and TRBJ2-2; 12 nucleotides agree with TRBD2. There are 18 residues in the CDR3. CDR1 MGHDK and CDR2 SYGVNS come from the germline V gene. Trimming cost V 1 base and J 3 bases; bases outside gene matches: 6. CDR3: CASSESASGRVYTGELFF. The CDR3 DNA follows: TGTGCCAGCAGTGAATCGGCTAGCGGGAGGGTGTACACCGGGGAGCTGTTTTTT.

This clone was seen a single time. The rearrangement joins TRBV7-3 to TRBJ2-7, with TRBD1 identical over 8 bases. In germline, CDR1 is SGHTA, CDR2 FQGTGA. There are 16 residues in the CDR3. The V and J ends lost 1 base and 5 bases, in that order; junction bases with no gene match: 10. CDR3 protein: CASSLRGQGAKNEQYF. As DNA, the CDR3 is TGTGCCAGCAGCTTAAGGGGCCAGGGGGCGAAAAACGAGCAGTACTTC.

This chain uses TRBV18 with TRBJ1-3, with 9 bases lining up with TRBD1. The germline CDR1 and CDR2 sequences are KGHSH and LQKENI. The CDR3 totals 17 residues. Germline trimming cut 5 bases from V and 2 bases from J; bases unmatched to any gene: 10. In DNA form, the CDR3 reads TGTGCCAGCTCATCCATTCCGGGACAGGGCGCTGGAAACACCATATATTTT. Translated, it gives CASSSIPGQGAGNTIYF.

V and J are TRBV11-1 and TRBJ2-4, with D perhaps TRBD2 (6 bases). Germline V gene lookup returns CDR1 SGHAT and CDR2 FQDESV (reference sequence). The CDR3 contains 16 residues. V dropped 5 bases and J dropped 1 base, with 15 bases sitting between them. In DNA, the CDR3 is TGTGCCAGCAGCAACAGCAGGGAGGTTGCCAAAAACATTCAGTACTTC. Its translation: CASSNSREVAKNIQYF. Based on the CDR3 plus reference TRBV11-1 and TRBJ2-4, the full variable domain is EAEVAQSPRYKITEKSQAVAFWCDPISGHATLYWYRQILGQGPELLVQFQDESVVDDSQLPKDRFSAERLKGVDSTLKIQPAELGDSAMYLCASSNSREVAKNIQYFGAGTRLSVL.

This clone appeared a single time. The chain has TRBV18 and TRBJ2-5, with 8 bases aligning to TRBD1. Looked up from germline, CDR1 is KGHSH and CDR2 is LQKENI. The CDR3 spans 16 residues. The V gene end was trimmed by 3 bases and the J gene end by 1 base; junction bases not matched to a gene: 7. CDR3 residues: CASSPDRGSLQETQYF. The CDR3 bases are TGTGCCAGCTCACCCGACAGGGGTTCACTCCAAGAGACCCAGTACTTC.

The CDR3 here is CASSFILGEQFF. CDR3 bases: TGTGCCAGTAGCTTCATACTAGGTGAGCAGTTCTTC. The chain links TRBV19 to TRBJ2-1, with D possibly matching TRBD2 (5 bases). Trimming took off 6 bases at V and 9 bases at J, with 12 bases between the two ends. This CDR3 spans 12 amino acids. Germline CDR1 reads LNHDA; CDR2 reads SQIVND (reference sequence).

This clone was seen a few times. The chain recombines TRBV2 with TRBJ2-3; the D gene is possibly TRBD1 (6 bases). V lost 4 bases and J 6 bases, leaving 14 bases between the germline ends. The germline gives CDR1 SNHLY, CDR2 FYNNEI. CDR3 size: 14 residues. The CDR3 loop is CASSVQGAGDTQYF. The DNA of the CDR3 is TGTGCCAGCAGTGTACAGGGCGCTGGGGATACGCAGTATTTT.